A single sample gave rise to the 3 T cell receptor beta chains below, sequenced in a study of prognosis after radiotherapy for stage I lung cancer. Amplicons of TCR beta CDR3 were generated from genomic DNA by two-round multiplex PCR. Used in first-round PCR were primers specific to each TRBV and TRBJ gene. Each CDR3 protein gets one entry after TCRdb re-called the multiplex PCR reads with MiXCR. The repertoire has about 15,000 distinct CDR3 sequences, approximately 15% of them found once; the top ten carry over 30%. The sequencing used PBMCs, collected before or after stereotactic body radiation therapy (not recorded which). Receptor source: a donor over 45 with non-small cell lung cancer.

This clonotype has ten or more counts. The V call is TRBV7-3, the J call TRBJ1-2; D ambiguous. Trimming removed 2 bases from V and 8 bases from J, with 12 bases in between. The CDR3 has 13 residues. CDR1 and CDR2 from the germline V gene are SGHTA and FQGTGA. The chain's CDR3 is CASSLWGGEGYTF. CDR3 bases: TGTGCCAGCAGCTTATGGGGTGGGGAAGGCTACACCTTC.

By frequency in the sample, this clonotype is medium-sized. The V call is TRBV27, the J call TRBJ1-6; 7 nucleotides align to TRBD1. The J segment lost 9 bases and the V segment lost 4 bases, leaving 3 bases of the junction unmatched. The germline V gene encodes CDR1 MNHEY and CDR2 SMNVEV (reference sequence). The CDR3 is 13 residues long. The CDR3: CASSYRGGSPLHF. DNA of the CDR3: TGTGCCAGCAGTTACAGGGGAGGTTCACCCCTCCACTTT.

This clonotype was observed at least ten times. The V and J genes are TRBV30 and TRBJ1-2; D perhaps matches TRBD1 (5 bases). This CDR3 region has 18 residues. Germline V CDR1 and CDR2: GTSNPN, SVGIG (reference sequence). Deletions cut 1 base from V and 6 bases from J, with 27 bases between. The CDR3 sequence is CAWSAPAGWTTLHDGYTF. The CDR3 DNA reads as TGTGCCTGGAGTGCCCCCGCAGGGTGGACAACTTTACACGATGGCTACACCTTC.